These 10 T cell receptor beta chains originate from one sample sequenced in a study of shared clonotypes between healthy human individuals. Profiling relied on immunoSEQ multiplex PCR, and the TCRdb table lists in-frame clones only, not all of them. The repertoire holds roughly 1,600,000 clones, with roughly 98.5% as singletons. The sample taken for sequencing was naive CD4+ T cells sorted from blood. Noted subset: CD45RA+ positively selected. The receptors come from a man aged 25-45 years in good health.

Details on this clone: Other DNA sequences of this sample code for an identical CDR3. The DNA of the CDR3 is TGTGCCAGCAGCTTGGACAGGGTCGCAGATACGCAGTATTTT. Translated: CASSLDRVADTQYF. This chain uses TRBV11-3 with TRBJ2-3; 8 bases are shared with TRBD1. The V gene's germline CDR1 is SGHNT and CDR2 YENEEA. With V trimmed by 3 bases and J by 4 bases, 3 bases remained unmatched. The CDR3 spans 14 residues.

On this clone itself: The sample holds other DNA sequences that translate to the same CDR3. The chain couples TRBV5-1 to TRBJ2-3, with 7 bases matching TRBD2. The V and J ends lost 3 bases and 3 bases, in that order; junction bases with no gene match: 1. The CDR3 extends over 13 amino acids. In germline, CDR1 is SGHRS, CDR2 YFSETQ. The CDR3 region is CASSSGGTDTQYF. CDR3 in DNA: TGCGCCAGCAGCTCGGGGGGTACAGATACGCAGTATTTT.

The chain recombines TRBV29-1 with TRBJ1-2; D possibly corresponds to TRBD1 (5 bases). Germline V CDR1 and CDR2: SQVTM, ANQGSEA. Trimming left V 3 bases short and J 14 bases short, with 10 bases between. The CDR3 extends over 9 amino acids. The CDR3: CSVDKRQTF. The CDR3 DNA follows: TGCAGCGTTGACAAAAGACAGACCTTC.

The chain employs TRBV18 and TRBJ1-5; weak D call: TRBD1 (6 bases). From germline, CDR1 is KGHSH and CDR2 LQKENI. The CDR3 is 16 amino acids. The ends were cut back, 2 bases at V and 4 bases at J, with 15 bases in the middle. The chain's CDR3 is CASSPGQGGLNQPQHF. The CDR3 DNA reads TGTGCCAGCTCACCAGGACAAGGGGGGCTGAATCAGCCCCAGCATTTT.

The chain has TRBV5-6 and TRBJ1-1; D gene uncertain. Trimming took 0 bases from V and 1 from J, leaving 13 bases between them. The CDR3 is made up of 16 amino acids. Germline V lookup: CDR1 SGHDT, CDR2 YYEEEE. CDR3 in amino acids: CASSLVAVVSNTEAFF. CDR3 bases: TGTGCCAGCAGCTTGGTCGCAGTAGTGTCGAACACTGAAGCTTTCTTT.

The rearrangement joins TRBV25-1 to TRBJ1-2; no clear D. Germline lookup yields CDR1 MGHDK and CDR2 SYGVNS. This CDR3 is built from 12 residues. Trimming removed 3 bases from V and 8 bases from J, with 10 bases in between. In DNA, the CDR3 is TGTGCCAGCAGTGATAACAGATTCGGCTACACCTTC. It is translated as CASSDNRFGYTF.

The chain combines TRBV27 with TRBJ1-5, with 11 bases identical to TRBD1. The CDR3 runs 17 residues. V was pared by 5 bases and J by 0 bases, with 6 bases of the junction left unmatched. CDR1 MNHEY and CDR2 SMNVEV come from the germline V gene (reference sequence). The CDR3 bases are TGTGCCAGCAGTCCACGGGACAGGGGGACTAGCAATCAGCCCCAGCATTTT. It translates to CASSPRDRGTSNQPQHF.

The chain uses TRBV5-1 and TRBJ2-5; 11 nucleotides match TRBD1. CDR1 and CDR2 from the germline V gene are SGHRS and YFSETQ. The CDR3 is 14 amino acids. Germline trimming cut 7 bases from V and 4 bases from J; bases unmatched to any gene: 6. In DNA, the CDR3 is TGCGCCAGCTTCTTGGGACAGGGGGGAGAGACCCAGTACTTC. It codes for CASFLGQGGETQYF.

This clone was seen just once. The CDR3 spells CASSLLPRATGELFF. For the CDR3, the DNA is TGTGCCAGCAGCTTATTACCCAGGGCGACCGGGGAGCTGTTTTTT. The chain recombines TRBV7-8 with TRBJ2-2, with D possibly TRBD1 on 5 matching bases. Trimming cost V 2 bases and J 5 bases, with 12 bases left between them. Per germline, CDR1 SGHVS and CDR2 FQNEAQ. The CDR3 sequence is 15 residues long.

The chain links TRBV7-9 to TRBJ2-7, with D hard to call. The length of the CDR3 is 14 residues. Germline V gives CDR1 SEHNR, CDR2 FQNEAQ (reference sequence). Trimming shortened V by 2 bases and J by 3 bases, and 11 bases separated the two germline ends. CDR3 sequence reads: CASSLNLLGYEQYF. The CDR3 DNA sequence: TGTGCCAGCAGCTTAAATCTCCTGGGCTACGAGCAGTACTTC.